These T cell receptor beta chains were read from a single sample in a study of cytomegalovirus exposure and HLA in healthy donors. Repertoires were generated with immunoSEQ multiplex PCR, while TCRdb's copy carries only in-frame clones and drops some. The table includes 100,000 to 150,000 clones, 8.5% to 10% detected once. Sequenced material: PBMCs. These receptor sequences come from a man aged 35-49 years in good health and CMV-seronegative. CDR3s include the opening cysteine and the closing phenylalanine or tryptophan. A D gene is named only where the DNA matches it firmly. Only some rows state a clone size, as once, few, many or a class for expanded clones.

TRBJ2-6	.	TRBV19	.	CASTEGSGANVLTF	TGTGCCAGTACGGAGGGCAGTGGGGCCAACGTCCTGACTTTC
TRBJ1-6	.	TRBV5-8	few	CASSQAPRGYNSPLHF	TGTGCCAGCAGCCAGGCCCCGCGAGGGTATAATTCACCCCTCCACTTT
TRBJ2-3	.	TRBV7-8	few	CASSLGSLDTQYF	TGTGCCAGCAGCTTAGGTTCCCTGGATACGCAGTATTTT
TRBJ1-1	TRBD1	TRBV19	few	CASETGTALMSTEAFF	TGTGCCAGTGAAACAGGGACAGCACTTATGAGCACTGAAGCTTTCTTT
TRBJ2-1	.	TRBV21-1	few	CASSKRTPGQGIYNEQFF	TGTGCCAGCAGCAAAAGAACGCCGGGACAGGGGATTTACAATGAGCAGTTCTTC
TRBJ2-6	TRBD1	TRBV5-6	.	CASSFGQGMSGANVLTF	TGTGCCAGCAGCTTCGGACAGGGTATGTCTGGGGCCAACGTCCTGACTTTC
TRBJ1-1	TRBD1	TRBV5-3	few	CARSLDRGITEAFF	TGTGCCAGAAGCTTGGACAGGGGGATCACTGAAGCTTTCTTT
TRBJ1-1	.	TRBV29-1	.	CSVEAGESWTEAFF	TGCAGCGTTGAGGCAGGGGAGAGTTGGACTGAAGCTTTCTTT
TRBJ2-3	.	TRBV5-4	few	CASSFLGGTDTQYF	TGTGCCAGCAGCTTTCTCGGGGGCACAGATACGCAGTATTTT
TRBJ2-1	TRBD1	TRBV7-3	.	CASSWDSLNNEQFF	TGTGCCAGCAGCTGGGACAGCCTTAACAATGAGCAGTTCTTC
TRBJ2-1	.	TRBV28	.	CASSLTTAGNEQFF	TGTGCCAGCAGCCTCACCACGGCGGGGAATGAGCAGTTCTTC
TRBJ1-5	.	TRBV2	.	CASNREGDQPQHF	TGTGCCAGCAATCGAGAGGGGGACCAGCCCCAGCATTTT
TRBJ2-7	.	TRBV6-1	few	CASSVSRYEQYF	TGTGCCAGCAGTGTGTCGCGCTACGAGCAGTACTTC
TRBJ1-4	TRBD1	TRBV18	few	CASSSGQGATNEKLFF	TGTGCCAGCTCATCTGGACAGGGGGCGACTAATGAAAAACTGTTTTTT
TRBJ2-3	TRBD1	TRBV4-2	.	CASSQVQGLGVTDTQYF	TGTGCCAGCAGCCAAGTACAGGGGCTAGGGGTCACAGATACGCAGTATTTT
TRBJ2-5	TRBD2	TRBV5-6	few	CASKDGRFQETQYF	TGTGCCAGCAAAGACGGGAGGTTTCAAGAGACCCAGTACTTC
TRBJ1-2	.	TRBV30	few	CAWSVRRKGEGYTF	TGTGCCTGGAGTGTACGCCGGAAGGGAGAGGGCTACACCTTC
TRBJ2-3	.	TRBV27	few	CASSSWDTITDTQYF	TGTGCCAGCAGTTCCTGGGACACTATCACAGATACGCAGTATTTT
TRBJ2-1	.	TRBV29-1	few	CSVEDRALREFF	TGCAGCGTTGAAGATCGGGCACTCAGGGAGTTCTTC
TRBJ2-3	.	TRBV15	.	CATSRVDYSSTDTQYF	TGTGCCACCAGCAGAGTTGACTACTCTAGCACAGATACGCAGTATTTT
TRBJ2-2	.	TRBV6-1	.	CASSEYGTTNTGELFF	TGTGCCAGCAGTGAATACGGGACAACGAACACCGGGGAGCTGTTTTTT
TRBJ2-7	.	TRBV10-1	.	CASSDSMPDTYEQYF	TGCGCCAGCAGTGACTCTATGCCGGACACCTACGAGCAGTACTTC
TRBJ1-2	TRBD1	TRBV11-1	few	CASSLRAGGDYGYTF	TGTGCCAGCAGCTTACGCGCAGGGGGTGACTATGGCTACACCTTC
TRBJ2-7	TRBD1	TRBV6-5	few	CASCPGQGGYEQYF	TGTGCCAGCTGTCCGGGACAGGGGGGCTACGAGCAGTACTTC
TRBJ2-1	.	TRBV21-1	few	CASISDRGYEQFF	TGTGCCAGCATCTCGGACAGGGGATATGAGCAGTTCTTC
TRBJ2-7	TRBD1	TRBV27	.	CASSLEGTGSSYEQYF	TGTGCCAGCAGTTTAGAAGGGACAGGGAGCTCCTACGAGCAGTACTTC
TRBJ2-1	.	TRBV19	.	CASTLGGNEQFF	TGTGCCAGTACCTTAGGGGGAAATGAGCAGTTCTTC
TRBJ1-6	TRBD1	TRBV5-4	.	CASSPTGGNNSPLHF	TGTGCCAGCAGCCCGACAGGGGGCAATAATTCACCCCTCCACTTT
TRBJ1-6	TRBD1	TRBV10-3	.	CAISERDSNSPLHF	TGTGCCATCAGTGAGAGGGACAGTAATTCACCCCTCCACTTT
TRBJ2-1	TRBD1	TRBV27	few	CASSLTGTAFPFF	TGTGCCAGCAGCCTAACCGGGACAGCCTTCCCGTTCTTC
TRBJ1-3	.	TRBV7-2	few	CASSFRTPGNTIYF	TGTGCCAGCAGCTTTAGGACTCCTGGAAACACCATATATTTT
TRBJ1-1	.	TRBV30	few	CAWSHDTAGTEAFF	TGTGCCTGGAGCCACGACACGGCAGGGACTGAAGCTTTCTTT
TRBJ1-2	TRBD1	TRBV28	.	CASKGAGYGYTF	TGTGCCAGCAAGGGGGCAGGCTATGGCTACACCTTC
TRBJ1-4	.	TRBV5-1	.	CASSLGTGQQNEKLFF	TGCGCCAGCAGCTTGGGCACTGGACAGCAAAATGAAAAACTGTTTTTT
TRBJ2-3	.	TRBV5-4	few	CASSLGAGADTQYF	TGTGCCAGCAGCTTGGGGGCCGGGGCAGATACGCAGTATTTT
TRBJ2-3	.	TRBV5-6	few	CASSPSRSTDTQYF	TGTGCCAGCAGCCCTAGCCGTAGCACAGATACGCAGTATTTT
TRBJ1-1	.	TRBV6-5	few	CASGRSGGNTEAFF	TGTGCCAGCGGTCGCTCGGGGGGGAACACTGAAGCTTTCTTT
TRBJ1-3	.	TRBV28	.	CASSLVLLEFEISGNTIYF	TGTGCCAGCAGTTTAGTACTTCTCGAGTTCGAGATCTCTGGAAACACCATATATTTT
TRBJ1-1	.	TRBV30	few	CAWDDRGRTEAFF	TGTGCCTGGGATGATAGGGGAAGGACTGAAGCTTTCTTT
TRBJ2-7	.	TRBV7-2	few	CASSLAPGPRHTTYEQYF	TGTGCCAGCAGCTTAGCCCCGGGTCCTCGGCATACCACCTACGAGCAGTACTTC
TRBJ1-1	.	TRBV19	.	CASSLIIPNTEAFF	TGTGCCAGTTCCCTAATTATCCCGAACACTGAAGCTTTCTTT
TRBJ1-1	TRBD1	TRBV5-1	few	CASSGTGVGTEAFF	TGCGCCAGCAGCGGTACAGGGGTCGGCACTGAAGCTTTCTTT